This T cell receptor beta chain was captured by sequencing in a study of blood T cell repertoires in COVID-19. The V and J ends lost 6 bases and 7 bases, in that order; junction bases with no gene match: 8. The CDR3 has 13 amino acids. Sequencing was performed with immunoSEQ multiplex PCR; in TCRdb, only in-frame clones are kept and a portion is missing. The table has fewer than 200,000 clones, more than 80% seen once. Seattle-derived patients entered the study during active infection and were followed longitudinally. The sequence came from a woman between 40 and 55 years old with COVID-19, enrolled during active disease. V gene TRBV12-3 or TRBV12-4 combines with J gene TRBJ1-1; 7 bases are a match to TRBD1. The sequenced sample was peripheral blood. CDR3 bases: TGTGCCAGCAGGGGACAGTCAGACAGTGAAGCTTTCTTT. Amino acid sequence: CASRGQSDSEAFF.